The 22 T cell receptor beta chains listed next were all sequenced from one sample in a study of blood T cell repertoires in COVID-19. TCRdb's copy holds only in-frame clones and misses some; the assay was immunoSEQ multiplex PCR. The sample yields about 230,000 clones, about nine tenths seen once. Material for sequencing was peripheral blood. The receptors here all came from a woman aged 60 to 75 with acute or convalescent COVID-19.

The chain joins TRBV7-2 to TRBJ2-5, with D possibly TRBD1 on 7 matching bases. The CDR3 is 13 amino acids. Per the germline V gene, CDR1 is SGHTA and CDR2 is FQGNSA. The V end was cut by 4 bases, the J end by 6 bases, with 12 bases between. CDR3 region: CASSSRGAQTQYF. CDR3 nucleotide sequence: TGTGCCAGCAGCTCCAGGGGGGCCCAGACCCAGTACTTC.

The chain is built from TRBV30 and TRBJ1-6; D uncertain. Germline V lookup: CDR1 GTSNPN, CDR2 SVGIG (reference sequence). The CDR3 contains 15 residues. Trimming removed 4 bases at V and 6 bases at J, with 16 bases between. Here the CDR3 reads CAWKPDGVPNSPLHF. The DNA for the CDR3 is TGTGCCTGGAAGCCAGACGGAGTCCCTAATTCACCCCTCCACTTT.

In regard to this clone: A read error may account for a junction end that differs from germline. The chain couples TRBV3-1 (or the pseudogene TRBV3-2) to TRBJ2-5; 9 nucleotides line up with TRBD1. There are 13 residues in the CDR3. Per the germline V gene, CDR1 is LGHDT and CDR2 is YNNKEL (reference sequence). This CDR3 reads CASSRGETGGSHF. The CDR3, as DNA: TGTGCCAGCAGCCGAGGGGAGACAGGGGGATCTCACTTC.

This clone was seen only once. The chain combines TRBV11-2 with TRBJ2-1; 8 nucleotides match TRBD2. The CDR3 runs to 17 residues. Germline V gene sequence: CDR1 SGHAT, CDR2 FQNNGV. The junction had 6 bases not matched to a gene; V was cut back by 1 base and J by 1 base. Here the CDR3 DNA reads TGTGCCAGCAGCTTAGTACGGGGGGGCTATTCCTACAATGAGCAGTTCTTC. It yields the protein CASSLVRGGYSYNEQFF. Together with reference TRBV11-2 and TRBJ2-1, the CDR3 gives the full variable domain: EAGVAQSPRYKIIEKRQSVAFWCNPISGHATLYWYQQILGQGPKLLIQFQNNGVVDDSQLPKDRFSAERLKGVDSTLKIQPAKLEDSAVYLCASSLVRGGYSYNEQFFGPGTRLTVL.

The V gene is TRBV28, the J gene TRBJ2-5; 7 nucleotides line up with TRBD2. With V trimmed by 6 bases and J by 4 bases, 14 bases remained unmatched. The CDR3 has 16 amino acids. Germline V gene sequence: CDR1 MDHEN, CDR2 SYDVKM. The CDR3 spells CASSLRMAGAGETQYF. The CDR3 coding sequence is TGTGCCAGCAGCCTCCGCATGGCGGGAGCGGGAGAGACCCAGTACTTC.

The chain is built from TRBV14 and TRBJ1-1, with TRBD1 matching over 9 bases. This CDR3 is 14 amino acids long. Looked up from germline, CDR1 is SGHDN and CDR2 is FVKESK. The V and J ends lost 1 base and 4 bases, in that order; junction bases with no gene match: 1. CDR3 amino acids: CASSQATGGTEAFF. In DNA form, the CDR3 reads TGTGCCAGCAGCCAAGCGACAGGGGGCACTGAAGCTTTCTTT.

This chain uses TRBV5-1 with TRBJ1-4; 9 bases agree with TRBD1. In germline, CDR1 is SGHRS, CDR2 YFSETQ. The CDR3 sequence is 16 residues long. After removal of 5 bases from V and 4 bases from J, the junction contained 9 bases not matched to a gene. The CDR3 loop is CASRTKTGGFNEKLFF. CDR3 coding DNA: TGCGCCAGCAGGACAAAGACAGGGGGGTTTAATGAAAAACTGTTTTTT.

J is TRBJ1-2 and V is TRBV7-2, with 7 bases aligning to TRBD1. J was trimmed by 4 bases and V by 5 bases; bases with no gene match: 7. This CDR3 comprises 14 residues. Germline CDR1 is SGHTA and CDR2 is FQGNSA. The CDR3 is CASSRYRDSYGYTF. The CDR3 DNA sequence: TGTGCCAGCAGCAGATACCGGGACAGCTATGGCTACACCTTC.

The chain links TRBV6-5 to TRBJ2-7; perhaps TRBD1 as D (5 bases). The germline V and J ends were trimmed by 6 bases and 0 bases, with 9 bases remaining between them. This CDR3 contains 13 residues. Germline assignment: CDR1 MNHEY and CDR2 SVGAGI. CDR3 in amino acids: CASSRQFSYEQYF. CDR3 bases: TGTGCCAGCAGCCGACAGTTCTCCTACGAGCAGTACTTC.

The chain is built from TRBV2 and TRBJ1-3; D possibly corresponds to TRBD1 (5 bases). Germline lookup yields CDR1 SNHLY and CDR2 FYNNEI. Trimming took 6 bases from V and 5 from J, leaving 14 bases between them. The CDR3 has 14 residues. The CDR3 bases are TGTGCCAGCAGAGTACAAGGGGTGAGAAACACCATATATTTT. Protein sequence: CASRVQGVRNTIYF.

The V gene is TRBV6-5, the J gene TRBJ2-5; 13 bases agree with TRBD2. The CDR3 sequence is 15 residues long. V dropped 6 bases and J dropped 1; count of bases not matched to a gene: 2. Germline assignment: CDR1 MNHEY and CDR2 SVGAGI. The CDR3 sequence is CASSRTSGGQETQYF. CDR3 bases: TGTGCCAGCAGCCGGACTAGCGGGGGCCAAGAGACCCAGTACTTC.

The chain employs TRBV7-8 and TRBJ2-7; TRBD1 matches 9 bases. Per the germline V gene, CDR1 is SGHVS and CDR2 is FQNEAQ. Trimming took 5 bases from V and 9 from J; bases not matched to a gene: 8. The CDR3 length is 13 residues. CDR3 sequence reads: CASSPRTGVGQYF. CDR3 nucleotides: TGTGCCAGCAGCCCCCGGACAGGGGTAGGGCAGTACTTC. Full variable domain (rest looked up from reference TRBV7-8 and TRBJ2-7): GAGVSQSPRYKVAKRGQDVALRCDPISGHVSLFWYQQALGQGPEFLTYFQNEAQLDKSGLPSDRFFAERPEGSVSTLKIQRTQQEDSAVYLCASSPRTGVGQYFGPGTRLTVT.

CDR3 loop: CASSQAVAGGLNTQYF. The DNA for the CDR3 is TGCGCCAGCAGCCAAGCTGTAGCGGGGGGGCTTAATACGCAGTATTTT. This chain links TRBV4-1 with TRBJ2-3, with 11 bases identical to TRBD2. Germline V gene sequence: CDR1 MGHRA, CDR2 YSYEKL. Germline trimming cut 1 base from V and 7 bases from J; bases unmatched to any gene: 7. The CDR3 covers 16 residues.

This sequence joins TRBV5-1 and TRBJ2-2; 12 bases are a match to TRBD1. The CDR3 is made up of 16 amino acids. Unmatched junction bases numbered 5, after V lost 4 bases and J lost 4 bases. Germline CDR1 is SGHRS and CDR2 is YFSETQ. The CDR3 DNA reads TGCGCCAGCAGCCGACCGGGACAGGGGGCCACCGGGGAGCTGTTTTTT. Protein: CASSRPGQGATGELFF.

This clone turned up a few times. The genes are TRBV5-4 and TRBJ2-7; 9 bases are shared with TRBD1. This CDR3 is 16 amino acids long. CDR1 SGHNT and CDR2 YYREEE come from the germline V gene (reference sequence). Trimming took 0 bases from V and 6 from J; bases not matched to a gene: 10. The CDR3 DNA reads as TGTGCCAGCAGCTTGGAACCGGGACAGGGACAGGGCGAGCAGTACTTC. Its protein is CASSLEPGQGQGEQYF.

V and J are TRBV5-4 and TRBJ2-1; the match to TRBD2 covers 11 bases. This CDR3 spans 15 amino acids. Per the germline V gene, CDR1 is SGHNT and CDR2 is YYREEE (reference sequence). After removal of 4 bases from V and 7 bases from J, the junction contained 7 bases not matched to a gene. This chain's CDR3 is CASSPLAGAWNEQFF. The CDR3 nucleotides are TGTGCCAGCAGCCCACTAGCGGGAGCGTGGAATGAGCAGTTCTTC.

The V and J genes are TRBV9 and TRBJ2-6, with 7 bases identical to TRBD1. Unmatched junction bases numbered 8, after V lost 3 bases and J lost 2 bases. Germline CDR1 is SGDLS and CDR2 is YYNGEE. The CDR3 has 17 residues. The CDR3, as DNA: TGTGCCAGCAGCGAATGGACAGGCTTCACTGGGGCCAACGTCCTGACTTTC. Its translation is CASSEWTGFTGANVLTF.

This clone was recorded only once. The CDR3 DNA reads as TGTGCCAGTACCCCGGGACAGGTTTTCAATGAGCAGTTCTTC. Translated: CASTPGQVFNEQFF. V and J are TRBV19 and TRBJ2-1; 8 bases map to TRBD1. V lost 7 bases, J lost 6 bases, and 8 bases stayed unmatched. Germline V gene sequence: CDR1 LNHDA, CDR2 SQIVND (reference sequence). The CDR3 is 14 residues long.

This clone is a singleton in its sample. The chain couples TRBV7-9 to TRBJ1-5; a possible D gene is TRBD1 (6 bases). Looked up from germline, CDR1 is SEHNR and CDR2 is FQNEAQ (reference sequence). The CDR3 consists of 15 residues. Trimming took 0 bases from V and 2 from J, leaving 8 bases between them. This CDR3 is CASSLADSRNQPQHF. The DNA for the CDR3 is TGTGCCAGCAGCTTAGCGGACAGCCGCAATCAGCCCCAGCATTTT.

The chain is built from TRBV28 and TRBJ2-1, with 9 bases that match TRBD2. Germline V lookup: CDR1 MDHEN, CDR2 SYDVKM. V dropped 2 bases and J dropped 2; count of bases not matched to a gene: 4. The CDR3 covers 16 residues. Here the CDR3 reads CASSLRTSVTYNEQFF. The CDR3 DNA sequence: TGTGCCAGCAGTTTACGGACTAGCGTAACCTACAATGAGCAGTTCTTC. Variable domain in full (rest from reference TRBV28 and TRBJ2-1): DVKVTQSSRYLVKRTGEKVFLECVQDMDHENMFWYRQDPGLGLRLIYFSYDVKMKEKGDIPEGYSVSREKKERFSLILESASTNQTSMYLCASSLRTSVTYNEQFFGPGTRLTVL.

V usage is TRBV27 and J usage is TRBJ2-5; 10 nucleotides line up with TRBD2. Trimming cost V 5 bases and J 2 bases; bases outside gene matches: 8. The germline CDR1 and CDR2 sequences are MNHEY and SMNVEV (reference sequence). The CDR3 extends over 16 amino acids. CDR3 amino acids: CASSARRTSGQETQYF. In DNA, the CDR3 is TGTGCCAGCAGTGCCCGCCGGACTAGCGGTCAAGAGACCCAGTACTTC.

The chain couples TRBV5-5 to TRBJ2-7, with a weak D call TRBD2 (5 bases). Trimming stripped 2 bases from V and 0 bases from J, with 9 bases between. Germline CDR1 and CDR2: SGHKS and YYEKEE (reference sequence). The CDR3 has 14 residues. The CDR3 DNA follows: TGTGCCAGCAGCTTCCGGGGTAACTCCTACGAGCAGTACTTC. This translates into CASSFRGNSYEQYF.